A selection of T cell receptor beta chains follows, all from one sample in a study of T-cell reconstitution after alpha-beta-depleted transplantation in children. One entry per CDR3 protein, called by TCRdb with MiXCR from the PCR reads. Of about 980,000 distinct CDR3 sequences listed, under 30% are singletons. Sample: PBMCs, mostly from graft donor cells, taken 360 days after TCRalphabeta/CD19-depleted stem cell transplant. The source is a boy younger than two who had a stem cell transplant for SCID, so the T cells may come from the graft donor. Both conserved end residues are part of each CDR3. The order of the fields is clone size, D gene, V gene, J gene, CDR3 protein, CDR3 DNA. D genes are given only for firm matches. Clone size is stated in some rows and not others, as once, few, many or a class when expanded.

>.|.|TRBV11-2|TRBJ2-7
CASSYSLGGLEQYF
TGTGCCAGCAGCTACTCTCTGGGGGGGCTCGAGCAGTACTTC
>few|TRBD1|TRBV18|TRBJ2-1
CASSPGDRWTYNEQFF
TGTGCCAGCTCACCGGGGGACAGATGGACCTACAATGAGCAGTTCTTC
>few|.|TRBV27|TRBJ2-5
CASSLLYQETQYF
TGTGCCAGCAGTTTATTGTACCAAGAGACCCAGTACTTC
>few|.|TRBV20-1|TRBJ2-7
CSASRLSGTVSYEQYF
TGCAGTGCTAGTAGGTTGTCGGGAACAGTCTCCTACGAGCAGTACTTC
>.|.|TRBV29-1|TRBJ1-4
CSVAEGRGEVKLFF
TGCAGCGTTGCCGAGGGACGGGGAGAAGTAAAACTGTTTTTT
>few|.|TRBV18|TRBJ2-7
CASRESQHYEQYF
TGTGCCAGTAGGGAGAGCCAACACTACGAGCAGTACTTC
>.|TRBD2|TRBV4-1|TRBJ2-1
CASSQEGLAGEWNEQFF
TGCGCCAGCAGCCAAGAGGGTCTAGCGGGGGAATGGAATGAGCAGTTCTTC
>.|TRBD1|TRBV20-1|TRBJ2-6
CSAVTGTDLLSGANVLTF
TGCAGTGCTGTAACCGGGACAGACTTGCTCTCTGGGGCCAACGTCCTGACTTTC
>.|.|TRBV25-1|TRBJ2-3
CASKPDRPSTDTQYF
TGTGCCAGTAAACCTGACAGGCCAAGTACAGATACGCAGTATTTT
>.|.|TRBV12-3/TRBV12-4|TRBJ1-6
CASSLQEGSPLHF
TGTGCCAGCAGTTTGCAGGAGGGTTCACCCCTCCACTTT
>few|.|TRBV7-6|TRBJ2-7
CASSPTTYYEQYF
TGTGCCAGCAGCCCCACCACCTACTACGAGCAGTACTTC
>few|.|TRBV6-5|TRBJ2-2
CASSYRGGQNTGELFF
TGTGCCAGCAGTTATAGGGGGGGGCAGAACACCGGGGAGCTGTTTTTT
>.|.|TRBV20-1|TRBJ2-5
CSATKQGGETQYF
TGCAGTGCTACCAAACAGGGGGGGGAGACCCAGTACTTC
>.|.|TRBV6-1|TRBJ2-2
CASRPGLDTGELFF
TGTGCCAGCAGGCCTGGGCTCGACACCGGGGAGCTGTTTTTT
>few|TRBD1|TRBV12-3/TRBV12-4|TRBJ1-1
CAGRGQGITEAFF
TGTGCTGGCCGAGGACAGGGGATCACTGAAGCTTTCTTT
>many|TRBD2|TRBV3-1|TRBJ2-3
CASSERGTDTQYF
TGTGCCAGCAGCGAGCGGGGGACAGATACGCAGTATTTT
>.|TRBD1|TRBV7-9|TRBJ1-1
CASSFHLRQGPEAFF
TGTGCCAGCAGCTTCCACCTCAGACAGGGCCCTGAAGCTTTCTTT
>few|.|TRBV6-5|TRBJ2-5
CASSYSGGGGWETQYF
TGTGCCAGCAGTTATAGCGGAGGGGGTGGGTGGGAGACCCAGTACTTC
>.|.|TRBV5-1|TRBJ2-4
CASSLVGSVAKNIQYF
TGCGCCAGCAGCTTGGTGGGATCCGTAGCCAAAAACATTCAGTACTTC
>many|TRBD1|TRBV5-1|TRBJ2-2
CASSPPGTGSITGELFF
TGCGCCAGCAGCCCCCCCGGGACAGGGAGCATCACCGGGGAGCTGTTTTTT
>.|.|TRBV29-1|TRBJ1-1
CSVGPGGSTEAFF
TGCAGCGTTGGTCCCGGGGGGAGCACTGAAGCTTTCTTT
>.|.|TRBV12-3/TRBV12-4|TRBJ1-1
CASSFLGVRAEAFF
TGTGCCAGCAGTTTTTTGGGAGTGCGCGCTGAAGCTTTCTTT
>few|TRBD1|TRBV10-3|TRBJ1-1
CAISDLQGAAEAFF
TGTGCCATCAGTGATTTGCAGGGGGCGGCTGAAGCTTTCTTT
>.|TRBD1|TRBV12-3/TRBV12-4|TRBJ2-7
CASSDRQGADEQYF
TGTGCCAGCAGTGACAGACAGGGGGCCGACGAGCAGTACTTC
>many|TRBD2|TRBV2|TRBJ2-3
CASRRTSGGAYTQYF
TGTGCCAGCAGGAGGACTAGCGGGGGGGCTTATACGCAGTATTTT
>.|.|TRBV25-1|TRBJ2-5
CASSESTETAKTQYF
TGTGCCAGCAGTGAAAGTACAGAGACAGCGAAGACCCAGTACTTC
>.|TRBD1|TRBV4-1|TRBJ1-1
CASSHRQGAFTEAFF
TGCGCCAGCAGCCACAGACAGGGGGCGTTCACTGAAGCTTTCTTT
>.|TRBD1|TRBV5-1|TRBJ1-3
CASSLAGTGGGNTIYF
TGCGCCAGCAGCTTGGCCGGGACAGGAGGCGGAAACACCATATATTTT
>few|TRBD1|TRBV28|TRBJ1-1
CASSRLRQGGTEAFF
TGTGCCAGCAGTAGGCTCCGACAGGGAGGGACTGAAGCTTTCTTT
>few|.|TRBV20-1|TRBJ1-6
CSASGPGLGSPLHF
TGCAGTGCTAGTGGTCCAGGTCTGGGTTCACCCCTCCACTTT
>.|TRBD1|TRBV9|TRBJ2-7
CASSPTRGGQLYEQYF
TGTGCCAGCAGCCCCACCAGAGGGGGACAGCTCTACGAGCAGTACTTC
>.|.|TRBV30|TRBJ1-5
CAWSVWGSNQPQHF
TGTGCCTGGAGTGTATGGGGTAGCAATCAGCCCCAGCATTTT
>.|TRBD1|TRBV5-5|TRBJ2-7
CASSLFWDRSVYEQYF
TGTGCCAGCAGCTTGTTTTGGGACAGGTCAGTCTACGAGCAGTACTTC
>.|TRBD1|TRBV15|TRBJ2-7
CATSRQTGLNEQYF
TGTGCCACCAGCAGACAGACAGGGTTAAACGAGCAGTACTTC
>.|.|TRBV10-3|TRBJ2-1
CAISESRRGNEQFF
TGTGCCATCAGTGAGTCCCGAAGGGGAAATGAGCAGTTCTTC
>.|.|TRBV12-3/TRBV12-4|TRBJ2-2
CASSLGEGTGELFF
TGTGCCAGCAGTTTAGGCGAGGGCACCGGGGAGCTGTTTTTT
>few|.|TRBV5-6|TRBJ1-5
CASSFLVGLNQPQHF
TGTGCCAGCAGCTTTTTGGTGGGACTAAATCAGCCCCAGCATTTT
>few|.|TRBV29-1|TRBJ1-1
CSVEDPDTQAEAFF
TGCAGCGTTGAAGACCCGGACACCCAAGCTGAAGCTTTCTTT
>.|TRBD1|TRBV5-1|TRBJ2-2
CASSLLAGTGHGRGTGELFF
TGCGCCAGCAGCTTACTAGCCGGGACAGGTCACGGCAGGGGCACCGGGGAGCTGTTTTTT
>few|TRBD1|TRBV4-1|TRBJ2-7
CASSQGFPGQGNYEQYF
TGCGCCAGCAGCCAAGGCTTTCCGGGACAGGGGAACTACGAGCAGTACTTC
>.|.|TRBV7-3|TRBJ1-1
CASSLDAGPNTEAFF
TGTGCCAGCAGCTTAGACGCAGGGCCTAACACTGAAGCTTTCTTT
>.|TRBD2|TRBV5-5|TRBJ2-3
CASSLSGGAFTDTQYF
TGTGCCAGCAGCTTGTCCGGGGGGGCCTTCACAGATACGCAGTATTTT
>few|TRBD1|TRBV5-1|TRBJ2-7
CASRPDRGLYEQYF
TGCGCCAGCAGGCCGGACAGGGGCCTCTACGAGCAGTACTTC
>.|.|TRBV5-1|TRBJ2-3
CASSLLARETDTQYF
TGCGCCAGCAGCTTGTTAGCCCGAGAGACAGATACGCAGTATTTT
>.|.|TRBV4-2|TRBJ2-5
CASSQRSTRPPGTQYF
TGTGCCAGCAGCCAACGGTCCACAAGGCCTCCGGGGACCCAGTACTTC
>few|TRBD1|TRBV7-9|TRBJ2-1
CASSFRRDRGAYNEQFF
TGTGCCAGCAGCTTCCGTCGGGACAGGGGCGCCTACAATGAGCAGTTCTTC